The T cell receptor beta chain described here comes from a study of T cell responses to AZD1222 COVID-19 vaccine. Across the whole study: Analyses pooled second doses at about 4 or about 12 weeks. Overall study findings and caveats: Of spike-specific TCRs, nearly half reportedly target regions left unmutated in variants. An increase in Spike-specific TCR breadth and depth was observed after two AZD1222 doses.

The CDR3 loop spans 15 amino acids. The germline V gene encodes CDR1 LNHDA and CDR2 SQIVND (reference sequence). Trimming cost V 5 bases and J 4 bases, with 12 bases left between them. As concerns this clone: Its antigen is currently unknown.

Produced via immunoSEQ multiplex PCR; TCRdb's table is partial and in-frame only. This sample has about 160,000 clones; approximately 91% occur once, and the top ten carry approximately 1.9%. The V call is TRBV19, the J call TRBJ2-6, with D perhaps matching TRBD1 (6 bases). This receptor was taken from an adult in good health. The sequenced sample was peripheral blood, obtained on day 0 of AZD1222 vaccination. The CDR3: CASSPTGSGANVLTF. DNA of the CDR3: TGTGCCAGTAGTCCTACAGGGTCCGGGGCCAACGTCCTGACTTTC.